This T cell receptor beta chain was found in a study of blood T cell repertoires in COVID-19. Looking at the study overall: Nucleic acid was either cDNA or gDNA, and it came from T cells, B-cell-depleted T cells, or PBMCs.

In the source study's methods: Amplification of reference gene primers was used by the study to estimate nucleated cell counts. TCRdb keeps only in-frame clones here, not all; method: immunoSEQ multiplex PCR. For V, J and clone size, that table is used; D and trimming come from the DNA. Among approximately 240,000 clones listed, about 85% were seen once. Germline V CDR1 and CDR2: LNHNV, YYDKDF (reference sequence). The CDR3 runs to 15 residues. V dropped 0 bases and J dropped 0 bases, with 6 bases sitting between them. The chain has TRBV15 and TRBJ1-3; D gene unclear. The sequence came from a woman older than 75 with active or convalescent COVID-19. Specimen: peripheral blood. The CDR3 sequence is CATSRDQASGNTIYF. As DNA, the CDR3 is TGTGCCACCAGCAGAGACCAGGCCTCTGGAAACACCATATATTTT.